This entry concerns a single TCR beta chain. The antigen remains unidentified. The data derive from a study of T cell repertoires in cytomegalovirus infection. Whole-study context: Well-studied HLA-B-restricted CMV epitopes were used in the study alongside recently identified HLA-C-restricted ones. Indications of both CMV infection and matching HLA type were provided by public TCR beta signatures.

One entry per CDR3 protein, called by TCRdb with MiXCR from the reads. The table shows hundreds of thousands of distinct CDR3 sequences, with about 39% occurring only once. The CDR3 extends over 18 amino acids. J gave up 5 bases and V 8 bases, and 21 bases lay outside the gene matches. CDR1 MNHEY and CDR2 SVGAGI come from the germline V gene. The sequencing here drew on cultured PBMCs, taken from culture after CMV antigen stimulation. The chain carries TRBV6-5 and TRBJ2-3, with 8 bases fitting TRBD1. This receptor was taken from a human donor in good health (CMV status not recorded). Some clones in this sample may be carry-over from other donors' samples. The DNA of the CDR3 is TGTGCCAGCGGGGGTTCGACCGGGACAGGCCTTTGGGGAGATACGCAGTATTTT. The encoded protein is CASGGSTGTGLWGDTQYF.